What follows are 26 T cell receptor beta chains derived from one specimen sequenced in a study of T cells in Graves' hyperthyroidism and ophthalmopathy. Amplification targeted TCR beta CDR3 regions from RNA transcripts. HTBI primers were used for first-round RT-PCR of the TCR CDR3. From the multiplex PCR reads, TCRdb called clonotypes with MiXCR, one entry per CDR3 protein. The sample carries under 800,000 distinct CDR3 sequences, around 15% recorded once. Specimen: blood. The receptors were gathered from a woman aged 18-29 years with Graves' hyperthyroidism.

The chain employs TRBV3-1 and TRBJ2-1, with D possibly matching TRBD2 (5 bases). CDR3 length: 14 amino acids. Germline assignment: CDR1 LGHDT and CDR2 YNNKEL (reference sequence). V was clipped by 8 bases and J by 7 bases, with 18 bases between them. This CDR3 reads CASEGSSLGNEQFF. The CDR3 DNA is TGTGCCAGCGAAGGGAGTTCACTAGGTAATGAGCAGTTCTTC.

This clonotype appeared once. A much larger clonotype is one base distant, so this may be a read error. The V and J genes are TRBV6-2 or TRBV6-3 and TRBJ2-7; perhaps TRBD2 as D (7 bases). The CDR3 runs to 14 residues. Germline V CDR1 and CDR2: MNHEY, SVGEGT. The V and J ends lost 7 bases and 8 bases respectively, with 21 bases between them. The chain's CDR3 is CASISPGGAGKQYF. The CDR3, as DNA: TGTGCCAGCATCAGCCCTGGGGGGGCGGGTAAGCAGTACTTC.

This clonotype has ten or more counts. V and J are TRBV30 and TRBJ1-2; 8 bases line up with TRBD1. V trimming: 2 bases; J trimming: 3 bases; junction bases outside the gene matches: 5. This CDR3 has 14 residues. In germline, CDR1 is GTSNPN, CDR2 SVGIG (reference sequence). CDR3 residues: CAWSSDRAYYGYTF. In DNA, the CDR3 is TGTGCCTGGAGTTCGGACAGGGCCTACTATGGCTACACCTTC.

This clonotype was counted ten times or more. V usage is TRBV11-2 and J usage is TRBJ1-2; D is unresolved. V lost 0 bases to trimming and J lost 8 bases, with 19 bases between them. The CDR3 is 16 amino acids. Germline V gene sequence: CDR1 SGHAT, CDR2 FQNNGV. The CDR3 region has the DNA TGTGCCAGCAGCTTAGATTGGATGAAGGGTAGTGGCGGCTACACCTTC. It encodes CASSLDWMKGSGGYTF.

This clonotype has a count of ten or more. This chain joins TRBV3-1 and TRBJ2-5, with 10 bases aligning to TRBD2. Germline assignment: CDR1 LGHDT and CDR2 YNNKEL (reference sequence). The CDR3 consists of 15 residues. V shed 5 bases and J 4 bases; nucleotides not matched to a gene: 7. Here the CDR3 reads CASSALAGAGETQYF. CDR3 bases: TGTGCCAGCAGCGCCCTAGCGGGAGCGGGAGAGACCCAGTACTTC.

The sample holds many counts of this clonotype. This chain links TRBV20-1 with TRBJ1-5; D gene unclear. Germline V lookup: CDR1 DFQATT, CDR2 SNEGSKA (reference sequence). The CDR3 is 14 amino acids. V was shortened by 3 bases and J by 5 bases, with 14 bases between the two germline ends. CDR3 sequence (DNA): TGCAGTGCTAGGAAAGGGAGTACCGATCAGCCCCAGCATTTT. This translates into CSARKGSTDQPQHF.

This clonotype came up many times. The chain carries TRBV14 and TRBJ2-3, with D possibly TRBD2 on 6 matching bases. The ends were cut back, 5 bases at V and 2 bases at J, with 20 bases in the middle. CDR1 and CDR2 (germline): SGHDN, FVKESK. CDR3 length: 17 amino acids. The CDR3 loop is CASSFLMVAGLTDTQYF. CDR3 DNA sequence: TGTGCCAGCAGCTTTTTGATGGTGGCGGGACTCACAGATACGCAGTATTTT.

This clonotype was observed many times. The chain joins TRBV7-2 to TRBJ1-3; tentative D call: TRBD1 (5 bases). CDR1 SGHTA and CDR2 FQGNSA come from the germline V gene. Deletions cut 1 base from V and 0 bases from J, with 13 bases between. The CDR3 is 17 residues long. CDR3 in DNA: TGTGCCAGCAGCTTAGACGGCAGGGCCGCCTCTGGAAACACCATATATTTT. It specifies CASSLDGRAASGNTIYF.

This clonotype was found many times. This chain links TRBV12-3 or TRBV12-4 with TRBJ2-3, with a weak D call TRBD1 (6 bases). V lost 7 bases and J lost 0, with 14 bases in between. This CDR3 is 15 amino acids long. The CDR3 sequence is CASTPGDRSTDTQYF. The CDR3 DNA is TGTGCCAGCACCCCCGGTGACAGGAGCACAGATACGCAGTATTTT.

This sequence joins TRBV2 and TRBJ1-1; 10 nucleotides line up with TRBD1. Germline V CDR1 and CDR2: SNHLY, FYNNEI. The V segment lost 7 bases and the J segment 5 bases; nucleotides outside the gene matches: 7. The CDR3 extends over 14 amino acids. CDR3 amino acids: CASNRQGARTEAFF. The CDR3 DNA sequence: TGTGCCAGCAATCGACAGGGGGCGAGGACTGAAGCTTTCTTT.

This clonotype has at least ten counts. The gene calls are TRBV18 and TRBJ2-7; TRBD2 matches 10 bases. Germline V lookup: CDR1 KGHSH, CDR2 LQKENI. V trimming: 3 bases; J trimming: 4 bases; junction bases outside the gene matches: 9. The CDR3 has 16 residues. CDR3 DNA sequence: TGTGCCAGCTCACCCCGGAGCGGGAGGGAACTATACGAGCAGTACTTC. Its protein is CASSPRSGRELYEQYF.

The genes are TRBV10-1 and TRBJ2-3, with TRBD2 matching 7 bases. CDR3 length equals 16 residues. V was pared by 0 bases and J by 3 bases, with 6 bases of the junction left unmatched. The V gene's germline CDR1 is WNHNN and CDR2 SYGVQD (reference sequence). The DNA of the CDR3 is TGCGCCAGCAGTGAGTCTGGCGGGAGTGGGACAGATACGCAGTATTTT. Its translation is CASSESGGSGTDTQYF.

This clonotype was detected ten times or more. J is TRBJ1-2 and V is TRBV29-1, with 8 bases aligning to TRBD1. The germline gives CDR1 SQVTM, CDR2 ANQGSEA. J lost 2 bases, V lost 5 bases, and 7 bases had no gene match. The CDR3 covers 14 residues. The CDR3 nucleotides are TGCAGCGTTCAAACAGGGGGTCGGAACTATGGCTACACCTTC. Its translation: CSVQTGGRNYGYTF. The full variable domain, in which reference TRBV29-1 and TRBJ1-2 provide the parts outside the CDR3, is SAVISQKPSRDICQRGTSLTIQCQVDSQVTMMFWYRQQPGQSLTLIATANQGSEATYESGFVIDKFPISRPNLTFSTLTVSNMSPEDSSIYLCSVQTGGRNYGYTFGSGTRLTVV.

This clonotype was recorded many times. The chain couples TRBV20-1 to TRBJ1-2; D might be TRBD1 (5 bases). This CDR3 has 12 residues. V dropped 6 bases and J dropped 9 bases, with 17 bases sitting between them. Germline V gene lookup returns CDR1 DFQATT and CDR2 SNEGSKA (reference sequence). CDR3 loop: CSANKKGLSYTF. CDR3 nucleotide sequence: TGCAGTGCCAATAAAAAGGGACTAAGCTACACCTTC.

This clonotype appeared many times. The genes are TRBV15 and TRBJ1-5; 12 nucleotides agree with TRBD1. This CDR3 is 19 amino acids long. CDR1 is LNHNV, CDR2 YYDKDF, per germline (reference sequence). After removal of 3 bases from V and 1 base from J, the junction contained 10 bases not matched to a gene. The CDR3 sequence is CATSRSYGDRGLSNQPQHF. The CDR3 region has the DNA TGTGCCACCAGCAGGTCATACGGGGACAGGGGGCTGAGCAATCAGCCCCAGCATTTT.

The sample holds many counts of this clonotype. This chain connects TRBV20-1 to TRBJ2-1, with TRBD1 as a possible D gene (6 bases). The CDR3 is made up of 16 amino acids. V was pared by 3 bases and J by 4 bases, with 19 bases between. CDR1 and CDR2 (germline): DFQATT, SNEGSKA (reference sequence). CDR3 DNA sequence: TGCAGTGCTAGCGACAACCGACAGGAACGATACAATGAGCAGTTCTTC. Encoded protein: CSASDNRQERYNEQFF.

This clonotype was detected a few times. This chain joins TRBV9 and TRBJ2-2; 7 positions match TRBD1. Germline trimming cut 0 bases from V and 4 bases from J; bases unmatched to any gene: 3. The CDR3 has 15 residues. Germline values: CDR1 SGDLS, CDR2 YYNGEE. The CDR3 bases are TGTGCCAGCAGCGTAGTCTCAGGGGGCACCGGGGAGCTGTTTTTT. Translated, it gives CASSVVSGGTGELFF.

For this clonotype: At one boundary the junction diverges from the germline segment, which might be a read error. The chain joins TRBV28 to TRBJ2-7, with D tentatively TRBD2 (6 bases). Germline CDR1 is MDHEN and CDR2 is SYDVKM. The CDR3 is made up of 15 amino acids. CDR3 DNA sequence: TGTGCCAGCAGTATCGGGGGACCCCTATCCTGCGAGCAGTACTTC. Translation gives CASSIGGPLSCEQYF.

In this sample, this clonotype turned up many times. This chain joins TRBV11-2 and TRBJ2-1; 8 bases match TRBD2. Germline CDR1 is SGHAT and CDR2 is FQNNGV. The CDR3 has 15 amino acids. The V gene end was trimmed by 2 bases and the J gene end by 8 bases; junction bases not matched to a gene: 8. The CDR3 region has the DNA TGTGCCAGCAGCTTAACCGGGACTAGTACGCATGAGCAGTTCTTC. Its protein is CASSLTGTSTHEQFF.

In this sample, this clonotype turned up many times. The chain combines TRBV20-1 with TRBJ2-3; D gene uncertain. Trimming stripped 1 base from V and 1 base from J, with 9 bases between. CDR1 is DFQATT, CDR2 SNEGSKA, per germline (reference sequence). The CDR3 spans 14 residues. CDR3 coding DNA: TGCAGTGCTAGAGTCGAGGCCGGCACAGATACGCAGTATTTT. Its protein is CSARVEAGTDTQYF.

The CDR3 DNA is TGCAGCGCCGATCCCTGGACGGAAGCTAACTATGGCTACACCTTC. It is translated as CSADPWTEANYGYTF. This chain joins TRBV29-1 and TRBJ1-2; no clear D. V lost 7 bases and J lost 0, with 18 bases in between. The CDR3 sequence is 15 residues long. Germline loops: CDR1 SQVTM, CDR2 ANQGSEA.

This clonotype was seen a handful of times. This chain joins TRBV6-1 and TRBJ1-5, with no clear D. The CDR3 loop spans 13 amino acids. Germline V gene data show CDR1 as MNHNS and CDR2 as SASEGT. Trimming took off 6 bases at V and 6 bases at J, with 12 bases between the two ends. For the CDR3, the DNA is TGTGCCAGCAGACCGCCGTACGGTCAGCCCCAGCATTTT. Translated: CASRPPYGQPQHF.

This clonotype was observed a few times. This chain connects TRBV4-1 to TRBJ1-5, with TRBD1 as a possible D gene (6 bases). Per the germline V gene, CDR1 is MGHRA and CDR2 is YSYEKL. Trimming stripped 1 base from V and 4 bases from J, with 8 bases between. This CDR3 has 14 residues. The CDR3 protein is CASSQGTVNQPQHF. DNA for the CDR3: TGCGCCAGCAGCCAAGGGACAGTGAATCAGCCCCAGCATTTT.

This clonotype came up many times. The chain has TRBV20-1 and TRBJ2-4; D perhaps matches TRBD2 (6 bases). The CDR3 is made up of 16 amino acids. Trimming shortened V by 0 bases and J by 3 bases, and 15 bases separated the two germline ends. In germline, CDR1 is DFQATT, CDR2 SNEGSKA (reference sequence). The CDR3 nucleotides read TGCAGTGCTAGAGATCTGGAGGGAGTGGACAAAAACATTCAGTACTTC. Its translation is CSARDLEGVDKNIQYF.

This clonotype was observed at least ten times. This chain joins TRBV28 and TRBJ1-2; D might be TRBD1 (5 bases). Trimming took off 5 bases at V and 7 bases at J, with 20 bases between the two ends. The CDR3 sequence is 15 residues long. Germline V gives CDR1 MDHEN, CDR2 SYDVKM. CDR3 in DNA: TGTGCCAGCAGTGCCGGGACGCCAGGATCAGGTGGCTACACCTTC. It encodes CASSAGTPGSGGYTF.

This clonotype was seen a few times. This chain uses TRBV7-2 with TRBJ2-1; TRBD2 agrees at 8 bases. The J segment lost 11 bases and the V segment lost 5 bases, leaving 14 bases of the junction unmatched. Germline values: CDR1 SGHTA, CDR2 FQGNSA. CDR3 length: 15 amino acids. The DNA for the CDR3 is TGTGCCAGCAGCCCTCGTATCAGCGGGAGAAGTAAGCAGTTCTTC. Translated: CASSPRISGRSKQFF.